Described below is a single T cell receptor beta chain sequence and its context. Its antigen is not known. The data originate from a study of cytomegalovirus exposure and HLA in healthy donors. The wider study: A preliminary data release comprised 80 million or so unique TCRs obtained from HLA-typed donors.

Each donor was nominally healthy when sampled (though unrecorded immune exposures were likely). Study-level results: TCR beta chains numbering roughly 150 were designated cytomegalovirus-associated.

PCR primers comprised 60 Vbeta and 13 Jbeta primers. Method: immunoSEQ multiplex PCR; TCRdb's copy keeps in-frame clones and lacks some. This sample's clone table lists about 130,000 clones. CDR1 and CDR2 from the germline V gene are SQVTM and ANQGSEA. Trimming took 6 bases from V and 3 from J; bases not matched to a gene: 5. This CDR3 is 13 amino acids long. The TCR sequence derives from a middle-aged man in good health and CMV-seronegative. The rearrangement links TRBV29-1 to TRBJ2-5, with TRBD1 matching 9 bases. Sequenced input: PBMCs. The CDR3 reads CSVVGQGEETQYF. In DNA, the CDR3 is TGCAGCGTCGTGGGACAGGGTGAAGAGACCCAGTACTTC. Based on the CDR3 plus reference TRBV29-1 and TRBJ2-5, the full variable domain is SAVISQKPSRDICQRGTSLTIQCQVDSQVTMMFWYRQQPGQSLTLIATANQGSEATYESGFVIDKFPISRPNLTFSTLTVSNMSPEDSSIYLCSVVGQGEETQYFGPGTRLLVL.